Following are 21 T cell receptor beta chains from one sample sequenced in a study of blood T cells in healthy people across ages. Using a J-beta primer mix together with a sample-barcoded 5' primer, a second PCR was run for roughly 6 to 11 cycles. TCRdb re-derived calls from the 5' RACE reads in MiXCR, one entry per CDR3 protein. The sample gives over 600,000 distinct CDR3 sequences, around 50% of which show up once; more than 25% is in the top ten. The specimen sequenced was blood. The receptors come from a man aged 40-50 years in good health.

The table lists this clonotype with a few counts. The V and J genes are TRBV4-2 and TRBJ2-1; D is possibly TRBD2 (5 bases). The germline V gene has CDR1 LGHNA and CDR2 YNFKEQ. The CDR3 runs 18 residues. The germline V and J ends were trimmed by 2 bases and 9 bases, with 26 bases remaining between them. This CDR3 reads CASSQHQPGGPTRREQFF. The CDR3 coding sequence is TGTGCCAGCAGCCAACACCAACCCGGAGGACCGACCCGGCGTGAGCAGTTCTTC.

The chain uses TRBV9 and TRBJ2-5; D is uncertain. This CDR3 is built from 14 residues. Between the trimmed V and J ends, which lost 0 bases and 4 bases, there was a span of 10 bases. Germline V gene sequence: CDR1 SGDLS, CDR2 YYNGEE. Here the CDR3 reads CASSVEARLETQYF. DNA for the CDR3: TGTGCCAGCAGCGTAGAGGCTAGACTAGAGACCCAGTACTTC.

The V and J genes are TRBV6-2 or TRBV6-3 and TRBJ2-6; 8 bases agree with TRBD1. The germline V gene encodes CDR1 MNHEY and CDR2 SVGEGT. The CDR3 is 17 residues long. Losses at the gene ends were 6 bases for V and 3 bases for J; bases not matched to a gene: 10. CDR3 loop: CASSPGQELHGANVLTF. CDR3 nucleotides: TGTGCCAGCAGCCCGGGACAGGAATTACATGGGGCCAACGTCCTGACTTTC.

In its sample, this clonotype was seen a few times. This chain uses TRBV12-3 or TRBV12-4 with TRBJ1-5; D gene ambiguous. V gave up 3 bases and J gave up 0 bases, with 6 bases separating them. This CDR3 contains 14 residues. For the CDR3, the DNA is TGTGCCAGCAGTTTTAGTCTTAGCAATCAGCCCCAGCATTTT. As protein: CASSFSLSNQPQHF.

The gene calls are TRBV6-5 and TRBJ1-3; a possible D gene is TRBD1 (5 bases). V was pared by 8 bases and J by 2 bases, with 19 bases between. Germline V CDR1 and CDR2: MNHEY, SVGAGI. The CDR3 has 16 residues. CDR3 sequence: CASRHWGIDAGNTIYF. The CDR3 DNA reads TGTGCCAGCCGTCACTGGGGGATCGACGCTGGAAACACCATATATTTT.

The rearrangement joins TRBV13 to TRBJ2-1; D gene ambiguous. CDR3 length: 13 amino acids. Germline assignment: CDR1 PRHDT and CDR2 FYEKMQ (reference sequence). The V gene lost 6 bases and the J gene lost 7 bases, with 13 bases spanning the gap. The DNA of the CDR3 is TGTGCCAGCAGTGAATGGAGTTGGAATGAGCAGTTCTTC. Its protein product is CASSEWSWNEQFF.

This chain uses TRBV20-1 with TRBJ2-7; TRBD1 might be the D (5 bases). Trimming cost V 5 bases and J 5 bases, with 16 bases left between them. Germline V gene lookup returns CDR1 DFQATT and CDR2 SNEGSKA (reference sequence). The length of the CDR3 is 13 residues. The CDR3 here is CSAQGQGTNEQYF. CDR3 nucleotides: TGCAGTGCTCAAGGGCAGGGTACAAACGAGCAGTACTTC.

The rearrangement joins TRBV20-1 to TRBJ2-3; TRBD2 agrees at 7 bases. V lost 0 bases, J lost 3 bases, and 15 bases stayed unmatched. Germline CDR1 is DFQATT and CDR2 is SNEGSKA (reference sequence). This CDR3 has 18 residues. The DNA for the CDR3 is TGCAGTGCTAGAGACCCCGGTTGGGGGGAGGGCCCGACAGATACGCAGTATTTT. Residues: CSARDPGWGEGPTDTQYF.

The chain combines TRBV4-1 with TRBJ2-5; TRBD1 is a possible D gene (5 bases). Trimming pared 1 base from V and 5 bases from J, leaving 17 bases between. In germline, CDR1 is MGHRA, CDR2 YSYEKL. This CDR3 spans 16 amino acids. The CDR3 DNA reads as TGCGCCAGCAGCCAAGGGGGCAGGGCCCTTCCGGAGACCCAGTACTTC. It specifies CASSQGGRALPETQYF.

The chain couples TRBV6-5 to TRBJ2-2, with 8 bases matching TRBD2. The V gene end was trimmed by 0 bases and the J gene end by 6 bases; junction bases not matched to a gene: 12. This CDR3 contains 18 residues. Germline values: CDR1 MNHEY, CDR2 SVGAGI. Here the CDR3 DNA reads TGTGCCAGCAGTTACTCGCCGGGGGGGTCGGTGGGTGCCGGGGAGCTGTTTTTT. Translating gives CASSYSPGGSVGAGELFF.

The chain employs TRBV13 and TRBJ2-5; TRBD2 might be the D (6 bases). Germline values: CDR1 PRHDT, CDR2 FYEKMQ (reference sequence). Trimming stripped 7 bases from V and 12 bases from J, with 15 bases between. This CDR3 comprises 11 residues. CDR3 loop: CASILVGEEYF. CDR3 nucleotide sequence: TGTGCCAGCATCCTCGTCGGGGAGGAGTACTTC.

The rearrangement links TRBV7-2 to TRBJ2-7; 10 bases map to TRBD2. V was clipped by 5 bases and J by 1 base; unmatched bases: 20. The CDR3 runs 20 residues. The germline V gene encodes CDR1 SGHTA and CDR2 FQGNSA. The CDR3 nucleotides read TGTGCCAGCAGCCGCGTGGGGGGAGGGCTAGCGGGAGCGGGGTCCTACGAGCAGTACTTC. Translation: CASSRVGGGLAGAGSYEQYF.

The chain joins TRBV28 to TRBJ1-2, with unresolved D. V lost 5 bases and J 5 bases, leaving 12 bases between the germline ends. CDR1 and CDR2 from the germline V gene are MDHEN and SYDVKM. CDR3 size: 13 residues. In DNA form, the CDR3 reads TGTGCCAGCAGTGGGCTGGACTCATATGGCTACACCTTC. Its translation is CASSGLDSYGYTF.

V gene TRBV14 combines with J gene TRBJ2-1; no reliable D call. V lost 1 base to trimming and J lost 5 bases, with 9 bases between them. The germline V gene encodes CDR1 SGHDN and CDR2 FVKESK. The CDR3 sequence is 14 residues long. The DNA for the CDR3 is TGTGCCAGCAGCCAAGTTAGGTCCCACAATGAGCAGTTCTTC. This gives the protein CASSQVRSHNEQFF.

The CDR3 region has the DNA TGTGCCAGCTCACCGGATCGGACAGAGCTTAAGGAGACCCAGTACTTC. Its translation is CASSPDRTELKETQYF. The chain recombines TRBV18 with TRBJ2-5, with D perhaps matching TRBD1 (6 bases). The CDR3 is 16 amino acids. V lost 3 bases and J lost 5, with 19 bases in between. CDR1 and CDR2 (germline): KGHSH, LQKENI. The full variable domain, with the rest looked up from reference TRBV18 and TRBJ2-5, is NAGVMQNPRHLVRRRGQEARLRCSPMKGHSHVYWYRQLPEEGLKFMVYLQKENIIDESGMPKERFSAEFPKEGPSILRIQQVVRGDSAAYFCASSPDRTELKETQYFGPGTRLLVL.

This clonotype was seen a few times. The CDR3 is CSAVGGLGEQFF. CDR3 nucleotides: TGCAGCGCCGTCGGCGGACTCGGGGAGCAGTTCTTC. The chain combines TRBV29-1 with TRBJ2-1, with D possibly matching TRBD2 (5 bases). Germline CDR1 reads SQVTM; CDR2 reads ANQGSEA. The V end lost 7 bases, the J end lost 10 bases, and 17 bases lay between the germline ends. This CDR3 is 12 amino acids long.

In its sample, this clonotype was seen a few times. The rearrangement uses TRBV7-2 and TRBJ1-2, with D tentatively TRBD1 (5 bases). CDR1 SGHTA and CDR2 FQGNSA come from the germline V gene. The CDR3 covers 14 residues. The V end lost 3 bases, the J end lost 6 bases, and 14 bases lay between the germline ends. CDR3 in amino acids: CASSFMEQGNGYTF. The CDR3 DNA sequence: TGTGCCAGCAGCTTTATGGAGCAGGGCAATGGCTACACCTTC.

This chain connects TRBV4-1 to TRBJ2-3; 9 positions match TRBD2. CDR1 MGHRA and CDR2 YSYEKL come from the germline V gene. The V gene end was trimmed by 0 bases and the J gene end by 5 bases; junction bases not matched to a gene: 3. This CDR3 spans 15 amino acids. The CDR3 reads CASSQDAGGLDTQYF. The CDR3 DNA reads as TGCGCCAGCAGCCAAGACGCGGGAGGGTTAGATACGCAGTATTTT.

J is TRBJ2-5 and V is TRBV27, with 9 bases fitting TRBD1. The germline CDR1 and CDR2 sequences are MNHEY and SMNVEV (reference sequence). V lost 7 bases to trimming and J lost 5 bases; unmatched junction nucleotides: 8. The CDR3 length is 14 residues. Written as DNA, the CDR3 is TGTGCCAGCACCCAGACAGGGGGGGAGGAGACCCAGTACTTC. It codes for CASTQTGGEETQYF.

A few counts support this clonotype. The chain is built from TRBV10-3 and TRBJ2-6, with D hard to call. The germline V gene encodes CDR1 ENHRY and CDR2 SYGVKD. The CDR3 covers 17 residues. V was clipped by 1 base and J by 0 bases, with 10 bases between them. DNA of the CDR3: TGTGCCATCAGTGAGTTGAGCACCAGCTCTGGGGCCAACGTCCTGACTTTC. Translating it yields CAISELSTSSGANVLTF.

This clonotype was recorded a few times. V usage is TRBV7-9 and J usage is TRBJ2-5; D call uncertain. Germline CDR1 SEHNR, CDR2 FQNEAQ (reference sequence). V was clipped by 4 bases and J by 9 bases, with 9 bases between them. CDR3 length equals 11 residues. CDR3 in amino acids: CASSSGLAQYF. The CDR3 bases are TGTGCCAGCAGCTCCGGCTTGGCCCAGTACTTC. The entire variable domain, with the rest obtained from reference TRBV7-9 and TRBJ2-5, is as follows: DTGVSQNPRHKITKRGQNVTFRCDPISEHNRLYWYRQTLGQGPEFLTYFQNEAQLEKSRLLSDRFSAERPKGSFSTLEIQRTEQGDSAMYLCASSSGLAQYFGPGTRLLVL.